These T cell receptor beta chains were read from a single sample in a study of cytomegalovirus exposure and HLA in healthy donors. Generated by immunoSEQ multiplex PCR, the TCRdb table keeps only in-frame clones and is missing some. Of over 100,000 clones listed, 60% to 85% are singletons. The sequencing sample was made of PBMCs. These receptors were taken from a young woman in good health and CMV-seropositive. Both conserved end residues are part of each CDR3. The order of the fields is J gene, D gene, clone size, V gene, CDR3 DNA, CDR3 protein. D genes are given only for firm matches. Clone size appears in some rows only: once, few, many, or a class for an expanded clone.

J gene: TRBJ1-1
D gene: .
clone size: few
V gene: TRBV19
CDR3 DNA: TGTGCCAGTAGTATCACAGGGATGGGGAACACTGAAGCTTTCTTT
CDR3 protein: CASSITGMGNTEAFF

J gene: TRBJ1-6
D gene: .
clone size: .
V gene: TRBV5-1
CDR3 DNA: TGCGCCAGCACTCAATACGGGGGTCCACCCCTCCACTTT
CDR3 protein: CASTQYGGPPLHF

J gene: TRBJ2-2
D gene: TRBD1
clone size: .
V gene: TRBV7-9
CDR3 DNA: TGTGCCAGCAGAGGGCGGACAGGGAACACCGGGGAGCTGTTTTTT
CDR3 protein: CASRGRTGNTGELFF

J gene: TRBJ1-1
D gene: TRBD1
clone size: few
V gene: TRBV19
CDR3 DNA: TGTGCCAGTTCGGGACAGGGGGCGGGGACTGAAGCTTTCTTT
CDR3 protein: CASSGQGAGTEAFF

J gene: TRBJ1-2
D gene: TRBD1
clone size: .
V gene: TRBV18
CDR3 DNA: TGTGCCAGCTCACGGTCGGACAGGGTTTTCTATGGCTACACCTTC
CDR3 protein: CASSRSDRVFYGYTF

J gene: TRBJ2-3
D gene: TRBD1
clone size: once
V gene: TRBV2
CDR3 DNA: TGTGCCAGCAGTGAACGGCAGGGGGCAACAGATACGCAGTATTTT
CDR3 protein: CASSERQGATDTQYF

J gene: TRBJ2-5
D gene: .
clone size: .
V gene: TRBV4-2
CDR3 DNA: TGTGCCAGCAGCCCCCAAGGATCAGGGGAGACCCAGTACTTC
CDR3 protein: CASSPQGSGETQYF

J gene: TRBJ2-3
D gene: .
clone size: .
V gene: TRBV7-2
CDR3 DNA: TGTGCCAGCAGCCCAGGGTTTGCAGATACGCAGTATTTT
CDR3 protein: CASSPGFADTQYF

J gene: TRBJ2-1
D gene: .
clone size: .
V gene: TRBV7-9
CDR3 DNA: TGTGCCAGCAGCAGCGGACCCATTCAGCAGTTCTTC
CDR3 protein: CASSSGPIQQFF

J gene: TRBJ1-4
D gene: .
clone size: .
V gene: TRBV6-1
CDR3 DNA: TGTGCCAGCAGTGATAATAATGAAAAACTGTTTTTT
CDR3 protein: CASSDNNEKLFF